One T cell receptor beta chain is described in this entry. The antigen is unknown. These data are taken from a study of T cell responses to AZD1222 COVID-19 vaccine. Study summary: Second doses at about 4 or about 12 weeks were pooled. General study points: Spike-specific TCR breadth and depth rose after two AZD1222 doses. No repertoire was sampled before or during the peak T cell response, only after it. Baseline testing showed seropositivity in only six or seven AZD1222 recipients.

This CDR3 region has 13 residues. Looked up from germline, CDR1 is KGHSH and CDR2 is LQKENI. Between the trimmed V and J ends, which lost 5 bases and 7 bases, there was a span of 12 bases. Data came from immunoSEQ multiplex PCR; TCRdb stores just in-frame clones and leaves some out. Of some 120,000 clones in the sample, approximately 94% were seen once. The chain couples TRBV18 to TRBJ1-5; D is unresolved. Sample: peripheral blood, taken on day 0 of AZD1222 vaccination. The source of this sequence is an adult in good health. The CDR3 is CASSAAAGQPQHF. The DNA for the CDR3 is TGTGCCAGCTCAGCGGCCGCGGGGCAGCCCCAGCATTTT.